This T cell receptor beta chain was retrieved from a study of blood T cell repertoires in COVID-19. Repertoires were generated with immunoSEQ multiplex PCR, while TCRdb's copy carries only in-frame clones and drops some. This repertoire shows under 250,000 clones, approximately 88% found once; its top ten account for under 8%. Enrolment of Seattle patients took place during active infection, and they were followed longitudinally. Germline lookup yields CDR1 SGHTA and CDR2 FQGNSA. Trimming shortened V by 5 bases and J by 0 bases, and 10 bases separated the two germline ends. This CDR3 spans 14 amino acids.

The sequence was obtained from a young woman with COVID-19, enrolled during active disease. Sequencing was performed on peripheral blood. The chain uses TRBV7-2 and TRBJ1-1; TRBD1 is a possible D gene (6 bases). CDR3 loop: CASSLGTMNTEAFF. The CDR3, as DNA: TGTGCCAGCAGCCTCGGGACAATGAACACTGAAGCTTTCTTT.